This T cell receptor (beta chain) emerged from a study of cytomegalovirus exposure and HLA in healthy donors. The wider study: Unique TCRs from HLA-typed donors, 80 million to 90 million of them, were held in an early data release. The Caucasian-associated ancestry cluster held roughly 80% of roughly 400 genotyped donors.

The germline gives CDR1 SGDLS, CDR2 YYNGEE. The CDR3 spans 16 residues. The trim removed 5 bases at V and 0 bases at J, leaving 7 bases unmatched. Regarding donors, all were healthy bone marrow donors. 60 Vbeta and 13 Jbeta primers were used in PCR. Profiling relied on immunoSEQ multiplex PCR, and the TCRdb table lists in-frame clones only, not all of them. The repertoire holds 75,000 to 100,000 clones, with 64% as singletons. The receptor was derived from a man between 60 and 70 years old in good health and CMV-seronegative. Sequencing was carried out using PBMCs. J is TRBJ1-5 and V is TRBV9; 8 positions agree with TRBD1. CDR3 sequence (DNA): TGTGCCAGCAGTAGAGGACAGGGTAATAGCAATCAGCCCCAGCATTTT. Translation gives CASSRGQGNSNQPQHF.